This T cell receptor beta chain was found in a study of shared clonotypes between healthy human individuals. It was CD45RO-negative cells, positively selected for CCR7, that made up naive CD8 cells, with terminally differentiated effector memory CD45RA+ cells excluded. Repertoires were generated with immunoSEQ multiplex PCR, while TCRdb's copy carries only in-frame clones and drops some. Of 550,000 to 600,000 clones in the sample, roughly 98% were seen once. V shed 10 bases and J 4 bases; nucleotides not matched to a gene: 10. Germline values: CDR1 SGHTA, CDR2 FQGNSA. The CDR3 runs 15 residues. Material: naive CD8+ T cells sorted from blood. The rearrangement links TRBV7-2 to TRBJ2-3; TRBD2 matches at 11 bases. This clonotype originated in a man younger than 40 in good health. Written as DNA, the CDR3 is TGTGCCAACACTGATGGGACTAGCGGCGCAGATACGCAGTATTTT. Protein sequence: CANTDGTSGADTQYF.